The 9 T cell receptor beta chains given below trace back to one sample, sequenced in a study of beta chain features in type 1 diabetes. The sequenced template was cDNA made from the entire isolated RNA. Using immunoSEQ multiplex PCR, the repertoire was profiled, and TCRdb retains in-frame clones only, with some absent. The sample has about 150,000 clones, roughly 11% seen once. Sequencing was performed on central memory CD4+ T cells from blood. The receptors derive from a man between 18 and 29 years old in good health.

There are many counts of this clone. CDR3 region: CASSYWGETQYF. DNA of the CDR3: TGTGCCAGCAGTTACTGGGGGGAGACCCAGTACTTC. J is TRBJ2-5 and V is TRBV9, with D perhaps assigned TRBD1 or TRBD2 (5 bases each). The CDR3 sequence is 12 residues long. V shed 5 bases and J shed 5 bases, with 10 bases lying between them. Looked up from germline, CDR1 is SGDLS and CDR2 is YYNGEE.

This chain uses TRBV7-3 with TRBJ2-1; no clear D. Germline V gene sequence: CDR1 SGHTA, CDR2 FQGTGA. The CDR3 is 12 residues long. V dropped 6 bases and J dropped 7 bases, with 10 bases sitting between them. The CDR3 nucleotides read TGTGCCAGCAGACGGATGTCAAATGAGCAGTTCTTC. Protein: CASRRMSNEQFF. The entire variable domain, with the rest obtained from reference TRBV7-3 and TRBJ2-1, is as follows: GAGVSQTPSNKVTEKGKYVELRCDPISGHTALYWYRQSLGQGPEFLIYFQGTGAADDSGLPNDRFFAVRPEGSVSTLKIQRTERGDSAVYLCASRRMSNEQFFGPGTRLTVL.

The J gene is TRBJ1-5, the V gene TRBV28; no clear D. Germline CDR1 is MDHEN and CDR2 is SYDVKM. The CDR3 has 15 amino acids. Between the trimmed V and J ends, which lost 7 bases and 6 bases, there was a span of 19 bases. The CDR3 DNA sequence: TGTGCCAGCAAAATTGACCTTGTAGTGAGTCAGCCCCAGCATTTT. Protein sequence: CASKIDLVVSQPQHF.

This clone was counted only a few times. The genes are TRBV7-2 and TRBJ2-1; 7 nucleotides agree with TRBD2. The CDR3 sequence is 16 residues long. Germline V gives CDR1 SGHTA, CDR2 FQGNSA. Germline trimming cut 2 bases from V and 6 bases from J; bases unmatched to any gene: 10. For the CDR3, the DNA is TGTGCCAGCAGCTTAATTCGGACTAGAGGCCCCAATGAGCAGTTCTTC. Protein: CASSLIRTRGPNEQFF.

This chain links TRBV4-2 with TRBJ2-7; D is possibly TRBD1 (6 bases). Per the germline V gene, CDR1 is LGHNA and CDR2 is YNFKEQ. V lost 7 bases to trimming and J lost 3 bases, with 19 bases between them. This CDR3 comprises 15 residues. The CDR3 nucleotides are TGTGCCAGCAACCAGGGCCAAGGACAGATCTACGAGCAGTACTTC. Its translation: CASNQGQGQIYEQYF.

V and J are TRBV7-2 and TRBJ2-7, with 9 nucleotides matching TRBD2. J was trimmed by 5 bases and V by 3 bases; bases with no gene match: 2. This CDR3 is built from 13 residues. Looked up from germline, CDR1 is SGHTA and CDR2 is FQGNSA. The CDR3 coding sequence is TGTGCCAGCAGCTTTATAGCGGGAGACGAGCAGTACTTC. Encoded protein: CASSFIAGDEQYF.

The chain is built from TRBV18 and TRBJ2-5; D call uncertain. The CDR3 spans 14 residues. Deletions cut 0 bases from V and 5 bases from J, with 10 bases between. CDR1 KGHSH and CDR2 LQKENI come from the germline V gene. The CDR3 sequence is CASSPPNKVETQYF. CDR3 sequence (DNA): TGTGCCAGCTCACCACCAAACAAGGTGGAGACCCAGTACTTC.

This clone was counted only a few times. The chain uses TRBV7-3 and TRBJ2-6; no firm D call. V was cut by 5 bases and J by 4 bases, with 6 bases left in between. CDR1 and CDR2 (germline): SGHTA, FQGTGA. The CDR3 has 13 amino acids. The DNA of the CDR3 is TGTGCCAGCAGCGCACCGGGGGCCAACGTCCTGACTTTC. Its translation is CASSAPGANVLTF.

This clone has more than one count but fewer than ten. V and J are TRBV6-6 and TRBJ2-7, with TRBD1 as a possible D gene (7 bases). Germline CDR1 MNHNY, CDR2 SVGAGI (reference sequence). The CDR3 length is 14 residues. V dropped 6 bases and J dropped 3 bases, with 15 bases sitting between them. In DNA, the CDR3 is TGTGCCAGCAGAGCGCAGGGGGGTAACTACGAGCAGTACTTC. Protein sequence: CASRAQGGNYEQYF.